The subject of this entry is one TCR beta chain. The sample is drawn from a study of blood T cell repertoires in COVID-19. Study as a whole: Samples taken during acute and convalescent COVID-19 were collected in the United States, Italy and Spain. PBMCs, B-cell-depleted T cells, or T cells provided the cDNA or gDNA that made up the material.

Per the authors' pipeline: Amplification from reference gene primers served as the basis for estimated nucleated cell counts. The method was immunoSEQ multiplex PCR; TCRdb's version includes in-frame clones alone and lacks a portion of them. V, J and clone size are taken as reported in that table, and D and trimming were inferred from the DNA itself. The repertoire holds about 68,000 clones, with 86% as singletons. The CDR3 length is 14 residues. V was pared by 4 bases and J by 3 bases, with 4 bases of the junction left unmatched. CDR1 is SGHNT and CDR2 is YYREEE in the germline V gene (reference sequence).

This rearrangement joins TRBV5-4 to TRBJ2-5, with 9 bases identical to TRBD2. Material for sequencing was peripheral blood. This receptor was obtained from a man aged 25-45 years with acute or convalescent COVID-19. The CDR3 sequence: CASSPGTSKETQYF. The CDR3 DNA sequence: TGTGCCAGCAGCCCCGGGACTAGCAAAGAGACCCAGTACTTC.